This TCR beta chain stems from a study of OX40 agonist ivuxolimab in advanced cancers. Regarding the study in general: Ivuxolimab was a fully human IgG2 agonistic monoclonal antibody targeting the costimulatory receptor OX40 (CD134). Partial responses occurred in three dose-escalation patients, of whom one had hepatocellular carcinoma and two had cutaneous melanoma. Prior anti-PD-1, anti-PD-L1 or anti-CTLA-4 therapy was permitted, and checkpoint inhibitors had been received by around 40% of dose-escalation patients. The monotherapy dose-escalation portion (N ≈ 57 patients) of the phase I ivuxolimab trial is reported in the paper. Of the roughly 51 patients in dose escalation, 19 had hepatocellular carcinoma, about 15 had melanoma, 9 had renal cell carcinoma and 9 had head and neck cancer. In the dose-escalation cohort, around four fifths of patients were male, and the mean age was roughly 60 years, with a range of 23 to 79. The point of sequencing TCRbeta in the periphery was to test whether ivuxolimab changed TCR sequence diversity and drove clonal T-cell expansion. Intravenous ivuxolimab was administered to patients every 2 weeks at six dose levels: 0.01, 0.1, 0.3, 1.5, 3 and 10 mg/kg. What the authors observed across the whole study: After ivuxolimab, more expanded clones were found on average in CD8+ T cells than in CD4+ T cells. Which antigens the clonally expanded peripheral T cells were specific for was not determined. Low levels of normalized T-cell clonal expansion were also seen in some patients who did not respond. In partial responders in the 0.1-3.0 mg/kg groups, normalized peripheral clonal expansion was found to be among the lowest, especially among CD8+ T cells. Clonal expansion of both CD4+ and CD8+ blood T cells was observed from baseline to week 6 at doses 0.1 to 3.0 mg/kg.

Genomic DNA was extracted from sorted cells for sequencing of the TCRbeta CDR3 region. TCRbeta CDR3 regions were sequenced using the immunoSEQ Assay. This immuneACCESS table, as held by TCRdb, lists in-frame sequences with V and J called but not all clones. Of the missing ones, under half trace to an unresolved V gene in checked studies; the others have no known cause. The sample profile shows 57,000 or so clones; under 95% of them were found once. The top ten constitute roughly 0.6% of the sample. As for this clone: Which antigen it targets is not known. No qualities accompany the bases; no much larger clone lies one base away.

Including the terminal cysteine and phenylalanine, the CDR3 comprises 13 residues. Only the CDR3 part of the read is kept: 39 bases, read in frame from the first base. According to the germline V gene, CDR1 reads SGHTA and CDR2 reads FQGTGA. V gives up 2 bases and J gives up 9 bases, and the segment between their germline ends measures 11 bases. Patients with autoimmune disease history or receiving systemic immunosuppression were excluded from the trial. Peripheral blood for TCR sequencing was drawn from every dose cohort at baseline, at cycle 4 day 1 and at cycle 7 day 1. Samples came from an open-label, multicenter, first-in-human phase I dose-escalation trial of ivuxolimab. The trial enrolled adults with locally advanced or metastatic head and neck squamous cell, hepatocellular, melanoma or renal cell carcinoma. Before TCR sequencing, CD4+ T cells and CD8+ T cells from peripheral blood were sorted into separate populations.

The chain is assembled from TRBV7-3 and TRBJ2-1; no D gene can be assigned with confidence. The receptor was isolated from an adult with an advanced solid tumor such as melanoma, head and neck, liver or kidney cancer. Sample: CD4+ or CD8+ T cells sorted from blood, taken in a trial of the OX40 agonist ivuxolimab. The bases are TGTGCCAGCAGCTTAGCCCCTTCCGGTGAGCAGTTCTTC. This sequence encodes CASSLAPSGEQFF.